A single T cell receptor beta chain is shown here with its context. The data are from a study of blood T cell repertoires in COVID-19. Study as a whole: Nucleic acid was either cDNA or gDNA, and it came from T cells, B-cell-depleted T cells, or PBMCs.

Method: immunoSEQ multiplex PCR; TCRdb's copy keeps in-frame clones and lacks some. The sample consists of fewer than 200,000 clones, approximately 87% of them appearing once. The sequenced sample was PBMCs or T cells enriched from blood (not recorded which). This sequence originates from a woman aged 45-65 years who had recovered from COVID-19.

CDR3 nucleotide sequence: TGCGCCAGCATGCTCAGAACTAACTATGGCTACACCTTC. Its translation is CASMLRTNYGYTF. This rearrangement joins TRBV10-2 to TRBJ1-2; no firm D call. V was clipped by 7 bases and J by 0 bases, with 9 bases between them. This CDR3 spans 13 amino acids. Germline V CDR1 and CDR2: WSHSY, SAAADI.